These 30 T cell receptor beta chains share one sample of origin, sequenced in a study of human T cells and chemical hapten exposure. Sample time point: healthy volunteer bleed at 2 weeks. Before extraction, the whole blood was not fractionated, and total RNA was taken from it. TCRdb processed the RACE reads anew with MiXCR; each CDR3 protein has one entry. The repertoire holds tens of thousands of distinct CDR3 sequences, with 8.5% to 9% as singletons. The sequenced material came from whole blood. These receptors were taken from a female donor in good health. Some clones in this sample may be carry-over from other donors' samples.

This clonotype was seen a few times. The rearrangement uses TRBV5-6 and TRBJ2-4; possibly TRBD1 or TRBD2 for D (5 bases each). Germline lookup yields CDR1 SGHDT and CDR2 YYEEEE. The CDR3 is 14 amino acids. V lost 3 bases to trimming and J lost 6 bases, with 13 bases between them. In DNA form, the CDR3 reads TGTGCCAGCAGCTCGGGGCACGTTGGAAACATTCAGTACTTC. This sequence encodes CASSSGHVGNIQYF.

This clonotype was found a few times. CDR3 in DNA: TGCAGCGTTGAGTCGCCGGGCCATGAGCAGTTCTTC. It yields the protein CSVESPGHEQFF. The V and J genes are TRBV29-1 and TRBJ2-1; the D is unclear. V gave up 3 bases and J gave up 8 bases, with 11 bases separating them. From germline, CDR1 is SQVTM and CDR2 ANQGSEA. This CDR3 spans 12 amino acids.

A few counts support this clonotype. This chain connects TRBV20-1 to TRBJ2-3; TRBD2 aligns across 10 bases. Germline-derived CDR1 and CDR2 are DFQATT and SNEGSKA (reference sequence). The V segment lost 0 bases and the J segment 9 bases; nucleotides outside the gene matches: 12. This CDR3 comprises 16 residues. CDR3 residues: CSARDPAAGGPWTQYF. CDR3 DNA sequence: TGCAGTGCTAGAGATCCGGCAGCGGGAGGGCCTTGGACGCAGTATTTT.

The chain is built from TRBV20-1 and TRBJ1-5; the D gene is possibly TRBD1 (5 bases). This CDR3 has 11 residues. With 3 bases removed from V and 10 bases from J, the gap between germline ends came to 10 bases. Germline assignment: CDR1 DFQATT and CDR2 SNEGSKA (reference sequence). The CDR3 loop reads CSASWGFPQHF. In nucleotides, the CDR3 is TGCAGTGCTAGTTGGGGGTTTCCCCAGCATTTT.

The J gene is TRBJ1-1, the V gene TRBV7-9, with TRBD1 as a possible D gene (5 bases). Trimming stripped 7 bases from V and 1 base from J, with 13 bases between. Germline V gives CDR1 SEHNR, CDR2 FQNEAQ (reference sequence). CDR3 size: 14 residues. CDR3 region: CASKWGLPNTEAFF. The CDR3 DNA is TGTGCCAGCAAATGGGGACTTCCGAACACTGAAGCTTTCTTT.

A few counts support this clonotype. The genes are TRBV5-1 and TRBJ2-1; TRBD2 matches at 10 bases. The length of the CDR3 is 14 residues. From germline, CDR1 is SGHRS and CDR2 YFSETQ. V was clipped by 1 base and J by 9 bases; unmatched bases: 4. The CDR3 nucleotides read TGCGCCAGCAGCTTGAGCGGGAGGGGGACTGAGCAGTTCTTC. Amino acid sequence: CASSLSGRGTEQFF.

The chain uses TRBV28 and TRBJ1-2; D is perhaps TRBD1 (6 bases). Per germline, CDR1 MDHEN and CDR2 SYDVKM. Trimming left V 6 bases short and J 1 base short, with 15 bases between. The CDR3 sequence is 15 residues long. The CDR3 region is CASSPGDKLNYGYTF. In nucleotides, the CDR3 is TGTGCCAGCAGCCCTGGGGACAAACTTAACTATGGCTACACCTTC.

This clonotype was counted ten times or more. The rearrangement joins TRBV2 to TRBJ1-2; 10 bases map to TRBD1. CDR3 length: 12 amino acids. CDR1 SNHLY and CDR2 FYNNEI come from the germline V gene. The V gene end was trimmed by 10 bases and the J gene end by 6 bases; junction bases not matched to a gene: 5. The DNA of the CDR3 is TGTGCCACCCAGACAGGGGGCGATGGCTACACCTTC. This codes for CATQTGGDGYTF.

This clonotype has ten or more counts. The chain joins TRBV7-2 to TRBJ2-3, with D unresolved. Trimming took off 4 bases at V and 2 bases at J, with 10 bases between the two ends. CDR3 size: 14 residues. Looked up from germline, CDR1 is SGHTA and CDR2 is FQGNSA. This chain's CDR3 is CASSYDRTTDTQYF. The CDR3 nucleotides read TGTGCCAGCAGCTACGACCGAACCACAGATACGCAGTATTTT. Full variable domain (outside the CDR3, taken from reference TRBV7-2 and TRBJ2-3): GAGVSQSPSNKVTEKGKDVELRCDPISGHTALYWYRQSLGQGLEFLIYFQGNSAPDKSGLPSDRFSAERTGGSVSTLTIQRTQQEDSAVYLCASSYDRTTDTQYFGPGTRLTVL.

The V and J genes are TRBV28 and TRBJ1-1, with D perhaps TRBD1 (5 bases). The germline V and J ends were trimmed by 5 bases and 2 bases, with 12 bases remaining between them. The CDR3 runs 14 residues. CDR1 and CDR2 from the germline V gene are MDHEN and SYDVKM. The CDR3 nucleotides are TGTGCCAGCAGTCCCACGAGGACAAACACTGAAGCTTTCTTT. Translating it yields CASSPTRTNTEAFF.

In this sample, this clonotype turned up a few times. The chain has TRBV7-8 and TRBJ2-2, with D tentatively TRBD2 (6 bases). The CDR3 contains 15 residues. Germline V lookup: CDR1 SGHVS, CDR2 FQNEAQ. V was clipped by 6 bases and J by 4 bases, with 15 bases between them. The CDR3 nucleotides read TGTGCCAGCAGATCCGGGACTTCCCCCACCGGGGAGCTGTTTTTT. This encodes CASRSGTSPTGELFF.

CDR3 sequence (DNA): TGTGCCAGCAGCGTTAGCGGGAGTGACACCGGGGAGCTGTTTTTT. Protein: CASSVSGSDTGELFF. The rearrangement links TRBV9 to TRBJ2-2; 9 bases are shared with TRBD2. V lost 2 bases to trimming and J lost 3 bases; unmatched junction nucleotides: 2. The CDR3 is 15 amino acids. Germline V lookup: CDR1 SGDLS, CDR2 YYNGEE. Combining the CDR3 with reference TRBV9 and TRBJ2-2 gives the whole variable domain DSGVTQTPKHLITATGQRVTLRCSPRSGDLSVYWYQQSLDQGLQFLIQYYNGEERAKGNILERFSAQQFPDLHSELNLSSLELGDSALYFCASSVSGSDTGELFFGEGSRLTVL.

This clonotype was seen ten or more times. The CDR3 loop reads CASSRLAGEETQYF. CDR3 in DNA: TGTGCCAGCAGTCGACTAGCGGGAGAAGAGACCCAGTACTTC. The rearrangement uses TRBV6-5 and TRBJ2-5, with 12 bases fitting TRBD2. The germline CDR1 and CDR2 sequences are MNHEY and SVGAGI. The V gene end was trimmed by 5 bases and the J gene end by 3 bases; junction bases not matched to a gene: 1. The CDR3 has 14 amino acids.

The chain joins TRBV27 to TRBJ2-1; D unclear. CDR3 size: 16 residues. Germline CDR1 reads MNHEY; CDR2 reads SMNVEV (reference sequence). V was clipped by 7 bases and J by 0 bases, with 16 bases between them. The CDR3, as DNA: TGTGCCAGCATGACGCCGAGCGATAACTCCTACAATGAGCAGTTCTTC. Translating it yields CASMTPSDNSYNEQFF.

The chain uses TRBV7-9 and TRBJ2-3; tentative D call: TRBD2 (5 bases). The CDR3 length is 14 residues. V was pared by 5 bases and J by 5 bases, with 14 bases between. CDR1 and CDR2 from the germline V gene are SEHNR and FQNEAQ (reference sequence). The CDR3 sequence is CASSRPRAEDTQYF. The CDR3 nucleotides read TGTGCCAGCAGCCGTCCGAGGGCGGAAGATACGCAGTATTTT.

This clonotype was seen a few times. V is TRBV4-2 and J is TRBJ1-1; 7 positions match TRBD1. The CDR3 consists of 15 residues. In germline, CDR1 is LGHNA, CDR2 YNFKEQ. Trimming cost V 0 bases and J 5 bases; bases outside gene matches: 6. The CDR3 loop is CASSQEGTGATEAFF. The CDR3 DNA follows: TGTGCCAGCAGCCAAGAGGGCACAGGGGCTACTGAAGCTTTCTTT.

This clonotype was picked up a small number of times. The V gene is TRBV10-3, the J gene TRBJ1-1; the D is unclear. CDR1 is ENHRY, CDR2 SYGVKD, per germline. The CDR3 totals 14 residues. V was shortened by 0 bases and J by 0 bases, with 5 bases between the two germline ends. CDR3 residues: CAISESMVNTEAFF. DNA for the CDR3: TGTGCCATCAGTGAGTCGATGGTGAACACTGAAGCTTTCTTT.

This clonotype has a count of ten or more. This chain joins TRBV3-1 and TRBJ2-2, with a tentative D call TRBD1 (6 bases). V gave up 1 base and J gave up 0 bases, with 9 bases separating them. This CDR3 comprises 16 residues. From germline, CDR1 is LGHDT and CDR2 YNNKEL (reference sequence). In DNA, the CDR3 is TGTGCCAGCAGCCAAGGGGACACTCCGAACACCGGGGAGCTGTTTTTT. This gives the protein CASSQGDTPNTGELFF.

The chain has TRBV3-1 and TRBJ2-3; D uncertain. The ends were cut back, 1 base at V and 4 bases at J, with 12 bases in the middle. Germline CDR1 reads LGHDT; CDR2 reads YNNKEL (reference sequence). This CDR3 region has 15 residues. CDR3 nucleotide sequence: TGTGCCAGCAGCCAAGGGGGTCCCGTCTCAGATACGCAGTATTTT. It translates to CASSQGGPVSDTQYF.

This clonotype was seen only a few times. The chain couples TRBV5-1 to TRBJ2-5; possible D gene TRBD1, 6 bases. V was pared by 9 bases and J by 3 bases, with 15 bases between. Germline CDR1 is SGHRS and CDR2 is YFSETQ. CDR3 size: 13 residues. The CDR3: CATGTSEEETQYF. CDR3 DNA sequence: TGCGCCACCGGGACATCGGAGGAAGAGACCCAGTACTTC.

Turning to this clonotype: A clone one base away is much larger, so this may be a read error. The chain employs TRBV12-3 or TRBV12-4 and TRBJ2-3; D not certain. The V end lost 2 bases, the J end lost 2 bases, and 5 bases lay between the germline ends. The CDR3 has 13 amino acids. The CDR3 DNA sequence: TGTGCCAGCAGTTTATATGCCACAGATACGCAGTATTTT. Translating gives CASSLYATDTQYF.

In its sample, this clonotype was seen many times. The V gene is TRBV7-3, the J gene TRBJ2-5, with TRBD2 matching over 9 bases. The CDR3 has 15 residues. CDR1 is SGHTA, CDR2 FQGTGA, per germline. J lost 5 bases, V lost 3 bases, and 7 bases had no gene match. The CDR3 region is CASSLAGGPGETQYF. The CDR3 nucleotides are TGTGCCAGCAGCTTGGCGGGAGGGCCGGGTGAGACCCAGTACTTC. Using reference TRBV7-3 and TRBJ2-5 for the parts outside the CDR3, the full variable domain is GAGVSQTPSNKVTEKGKYVELRCDPISGHTALYWYRQSLGQGPEFLIYFQGTGAADDSGLPNDRFFAVRPEGSVSTLKIQRTERGDSAVYLCASSLAGGPGETQYFGPGTRLLVL.

This clonotype was observed a handful of times. This chain connects TRBV7-3 to TRBJ1-1; no reliable D call. Germline CDR1 and CDR2: SGHTA and FQGTGA. The CDR3 runs 12 residues. Trimming removed 4 bases from V and 12 bases from J, with 15 bases in between. The CDR3 nucleotides are TGTGCCAGCAGCTCCCCCACGGGGTCGCCTTTCTTT. It yields the protein CASSSPTGSPFF.

The chain employs TRBV27 and TRBJ2-3, with D possibly TRBD2 on 5 matching bases. The CDR3 spans 15 residues. Germline V lookup: CDR1 MNHEY, CDR2 SMNVEV (reference sequence). V was clipped by 0 bases and J by 4 bases, with 11 bases between them. CDR3 sequence (DNA): TGTGCCAGCAGTTTATCTGGGAGTAGGGCAGATACGCAGTATTTT. The encoded protein is CASSLSGSRADTQYF.

With respect to this clonotype: Just one base apart from a much larger clone, this may be a read error. The rearrangement joins TRBV21-1 to TRBJ2-5. TRBV21-1 is marked as a pseudogene. The CDR3 covers 13 residues. In DNA form, the CDR3 reads TGTGCCAGCAGGTCGGGTTATAAAGAGACCCAGTACTTC. Translating gives CASRSGYKETQYF.

The V gene is TRBV11-2, the J gene TRBJ2-1; 8 bases are shared with TRBD2. V shed 4 bases and J 4 bases; nucleotides not matched to a gene: 3. The CDR3 has 14 amino acids. Germline-derived CDR1 and CDR2 are SGHAT and FQNNGV. The CDR3 nucleotides read TGTGCCAGCAGCTCTAGCGGGCATTACAATGAGCAGTTCTTC. Protein sequence: CASSSSGHYNEQFF.

This clonotype was observed a few times. This rearrangement joins TRBV2 to TRBJ1-1; the D gene is possibly TRBD1 (5 bases). Germline values: CDR1 SNHLY, CDR2 FYNNEI. This CDR3 is 15 amino acids long. V was clipped by 6 bases and J by 5 bases, with 19 bases between them. In DNA, the CDR3 is TGTGCCAGCAGAAGGCGCACGGGGGGGGGGACTGAAGCTTTCTTT. It codes for CASRRRTGGGTEAFF.

This clonotype has ten or more counts. The chain combines TRBV7-9 with TRBJ1-4; 11 bases align to TRBD1. V gave up 4 bases and J gave up 5 bases; unmatched junction bases: 9. Germline CDR1 SEHNR, CDR2 FQNEAQ (reference sequence). This CDR3 has 17 amino acids. The CDR3 protein is CASSSRRRDRGNEKLFF. CDR3 in DNA: TGTGCCAGCAGCTCCAGACGCCGGGACAGGGGGAATGAAAAACTGTTTTTT.

V usage is TRBV20-1 and J usage is TRBJ1-5; TRBD1 agrees at 7 bases. V shed 4 bases, J shed 9 bases, and the junction held 9 bases outside the gene matches. Per germline, CDR1 DFQATT and CDR2 SNEGSKA (reference sequence). The CDR3 is 13 amino acids. CDR3 residues: CSATSTGEWPQHF. CDR3 nucleotide sequence: TGCAGTGCTACCTCAACAGGGGAATGGCCCCAGCATTTT.

This clonotype was found many times. This chain connects TRBV4-2 to TRBJ1-1; D is unresolved. The germline V gene has CDR1 LGHNA and CDR2 YNFKEQ. With 0 bases removed from V and 4 bases from J, the gap between germline ends came to 9 bases. The CDR3 has 14 residues. CDR3 in DNA: TGTGCCAGCAGCCAAGATCGCCTCGGCACTGAAGCTTTCTTT. This encodes CASSQDRLGTEAFF.